Presented here are 4 T cell receptor beta chains from one specimen sequenced in a study of shared clonotypes between healthy human individuals. TCRdb's copy holds only in-frame clones and misses some; the assay was immunoSEQ multiplex PCR. Of about 680,000 clones listed, around 72% were seen once; the top ten hold approximately 1.6%. Sequenced: memory CD4+ T cells sorted from blood. Regarding subset: CD45RA-negative fraction. The receptors were gathered from a woman younger than 45 in good health.

The rearrangement joins TRBV5-1 to TRBJ1-1; weak D call: TRBD1 (5 bases). The CDR3 has 15 amino acids. Germline CDR1 SGHRS, CDR2 YFSETQ. V was shortened by 4 bases and J by 3 bases, with 16 bases between the two germline ends. The CDR3 region is CASSLIGERDTEAFF. CDR3 nucleotides: TGCGCCAGCAGCCTCATAGGGGAAAGGGACACTGAAGCTTTCTTT.

This clone was detected only a few times. The genes are TRBV2 and TRBJ1-3; TRBD1 might be the D (5 bases). The germline V gene encodes CDR1 SNHLY and CDR2 FYNNEI. Between the trimmed V and J ends, which lost 6 bases and 5 bases, there was a span of 14 bases. The CDR3 is 14 residues long. The CDR3 protein is CASRPTEVRNTIYF. DNA of the CDR3: TGTGCCAGCAGGCCGACAGAGGTTCGAAACACCATATATTTT.

This clone came up a few times. The chain has TRBV6-6 and TRBJ2-2; 12 nucleotides agree with TRBD2. Per germline, CDR1 MNHNY and CDR2 SVGAGI (reference sequence). With 5 bases clipped from V and 7 bases from J, the junction kept 5 bases outside the gene matches. The CDR3 consists of 15 residues. CDR3 loop: CASSPTSGRNGELFF. Here the CDR3 DNA reads TGTGCCAGCAGTCCTACTAGCGGGAGGAACGGGGAGCTGTTTTTT.

The rearrangement links TRBV4-2 to TRBJ1-2; D unclear. The V end was cut by 0 bases, the J end by 4 bases, with 15 bases between. The CDR3 length is 16 residues. Germline-derived CDR1 and CDR2 are LGHNA and YNFKEQ. The CDR3 nucleotides are TGTGCCAGCAGCCAAGATGAAGGTGCCGGATCCTATGGCTACACCTTC. Translation: CASSQDEGAGSYGYTF.